The rows below give T cell receptor beta chains drawn from one sample of a study of regulatory T cells in long-lasting Graves disease. Each CDR3 protein gets one entry after TCRdb re-called the multiplex PCR reads with MiXCR. The sample yields approximately 400,000 distinct CDR3 sequences, 15% seen once. The sample also formed part of further work on T cells in Graves' hyperthyroidism and ophthalmopathy.

The sequenced sample was peripheral blood mononuclear cells (PBMCs), obtained at new diagnosis, from a patient treated with antithyroid drugs. The receptors were sampled from a woman between 35 and 50 years old with Graves disease. The CDR3 runs from the conserved cysteine through the conserved F or W.

j_call | v_call | cdr3_aa
TRBJ2-1 | TRBV20-1 | CSARVSDNEEFF
TRBJ2-1 | TRBV7-2 | CASSNGRDNEQFF
TRBJ1-1 | TRBV3-1 | CASQKGDLLPNTEAFF
TRBJ2-5 | TRBV20-1 | CSARGRPGMVETQYF
TRBJ2-5 | TRBV12-3/TRBV12-4 | CASSPGQGFETQYF
TRBJ2-7 | TRBV28 | CASSLRGVGHEQYF
TRBJ2-7 | TRBV14 | CASSQPSPSYEQYF
. | TRBV7-2 | CASASGIETQYF
TRBJ2-7 | TRBV29-1 | CSVTPGATYEQYF
TRBJ2-3 | TRBV10-3 | CAISDGNTDTQYF
TRBJ1-1 | TRBV11-2 | CASSSSASGASAFF
TRBJ2-2 | TRBV18 | CASSPGRGPNAGELFF
TRBJ2-7 | TRBV28 | CASSLVGTGIYEQYF
TRBJ2-1 | TRBV20-1 | CSASWGNEQFF
TRBJ2-5 | TRBV20-1 | CSARDDGTGQETQYF
TRBJ2-5 | TRBV20-1 | CSARRGGTQETQYF
TRBJ2-1 | TRBV20-1 | CSSRQGAREQFF
TRBJ2-5 | TRBV27 | CASSPRWGETQYF
TRBJ2-3 | TRBV18 | CASSPPTGQGNTDTQYF
TRBJ2-5 | TRBV4-1 | CASSQVWVGQPGETQYF
TRBJ2-1 | TRBV20-1 | CSALLPGRDNEQFF
TRBJ2-1 | TRBV11-1 | CASSLARRWDAGGLYNEQFF
TRBJ2-7 | TRBV28 | CASIPGQDTYEQYF
TRBJ1-1 | TRBV18 | CASSPPSGSGTEAFF
TRBJ1-2 | TRBV7-8 | CASSSSRKTTTLYGYTF
TRBJ1-4 | TRBV28 | CASSSDEKLFF
TRBJ2-3 | TRBV28 | CASSPNRGGFTDTQYF